This TCR beta chain stems from a study of a mutant IDH1 vaccine in newly diagnosed glioma. The time point is: week 35, safety follow-up. Every vaccine dose comprised 300 ug of mutant IDH1 20-mer peptide plus topical imiquimod. Vaccinations, eight in total, occurred in weeks 1, 3, 5, 7, 11, 15, 19, 23. Libraries were prepared by immunoSEQ multiplex PCR; TCRdb keeps only in-frame clonotypes and omits some of them. The table lists some 33,000 clones, around four fifths of them singletons, with about 11% in the top ten. In the case of this clone: What it binds is unknown.

Germline V gene lookup returns CDR1 SGHRS and CDR2 YFSETQ. The CDR3 sequence is 11 residues long. The V end was cut by 1 base, the J end by 3 bases, with 0 bases between. Regarding the study as a whole: A vaccine-induced immune response developed in about 93% of the patients.

The sample consisted of PBMCs, taken from a glioma patient whose treatment included an IDH1 peptide vaccine. The receptor was derived from a woman in her 40s with glioma. This sequence joins TRBV5-1 and TRBJ2-3; D not resolved. DNA for the CDR3: TGCGCCAGCAGCTTGACAGATACGCAGTATTTT. Translated: CASSLTDTQYF.